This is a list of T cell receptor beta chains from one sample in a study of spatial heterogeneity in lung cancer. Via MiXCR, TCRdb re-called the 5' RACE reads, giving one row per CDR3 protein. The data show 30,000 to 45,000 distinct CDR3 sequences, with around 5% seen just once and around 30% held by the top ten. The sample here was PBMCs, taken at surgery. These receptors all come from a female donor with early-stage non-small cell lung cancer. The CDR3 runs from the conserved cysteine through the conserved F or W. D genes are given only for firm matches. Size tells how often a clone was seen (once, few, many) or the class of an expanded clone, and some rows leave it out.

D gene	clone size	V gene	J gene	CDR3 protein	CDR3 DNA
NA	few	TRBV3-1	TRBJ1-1	CASSHRENTEAFF	TGTGCCAGCAGTCACAGGGAGAACACTGAAGCTTTCTTT
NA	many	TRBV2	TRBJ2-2	CASSGGPGELFF	TGTGCCAGCAGTGGAGGGCCCGGGGAGCTGTTTTTT
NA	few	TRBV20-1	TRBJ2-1	CSASSGGIGNEQFF	TGCAGTGCTAGTTCAGGGGGGATTGGCAATGAGCAGTTCTTC
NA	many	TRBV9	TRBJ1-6	CASSDAPVGVDSPLHF	TGTGCCAGCAGCGATGCCCCGGTAGGGGTGGATTCACCCCTCCACTTT
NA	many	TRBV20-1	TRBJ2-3	CSASPYGLNTDTQYF	TGCAGTGCTAGTCCGTACGGCTTGAACACAGATACGCAGTATTTT
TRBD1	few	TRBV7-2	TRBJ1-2	CASSWTGTGLNYGYTF	TGTGCCAGCAGCTGGACAGGGACCGGATTAAACTATGGCTACACCTTC
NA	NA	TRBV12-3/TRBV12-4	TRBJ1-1	CASSLQGGSNTEAFF	TGTGCCAGCAGTTTACAGGGCGGGTCTAACACTGAAGCTTTCTTT
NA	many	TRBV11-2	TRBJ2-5	CASSFRGLETQYF	TGTGCCAGCAGCTTCCGGGGCCTAGAGACCCAGTACTTC
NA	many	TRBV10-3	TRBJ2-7	CAIRGWGLSYEQYF	TGTGCCATCAGGGGCTGGGGTCTCTCCTACGAGCAGTACTTC
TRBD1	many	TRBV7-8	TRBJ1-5	CASSNLGTGFSNQPQHF	TGTGCCAGCAGCAATTTAGGGACAGGGTTTAGTAATCAGCCCCAGCATTTT
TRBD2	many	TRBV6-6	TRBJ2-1	CASSYVPGTSQQFF	TGTGCCAGCAGTTATGTTCCCGGGACTAGCCAGCAGTTCTTC
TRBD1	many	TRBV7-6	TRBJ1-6	CASSPGTGGANSPLHF	TGTGCCAGCAGCCCTGGGACAGGGGGCGCGAATTCACCCCTCCACTTT
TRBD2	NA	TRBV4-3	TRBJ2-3	CASSTRTSGRPDTQYF	TGCGCCAGCAGCACCCGCACTAGCGGGAGACCAGATACGCAGTATTTT
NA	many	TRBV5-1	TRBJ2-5	CASSLDGRETQYF	TGCGCCAGCAGCTTGGATGGGAGAGAGACCCAGTACTTC
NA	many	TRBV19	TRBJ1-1	CASSPHLRTEAFF	TGTGCCAGTAGTCCTCATCTCCGTACTGAAGCTTTCTTT
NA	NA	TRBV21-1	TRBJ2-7	CASSLRDCGSYEQYF	TGTGCCAGCAGCCTCCGGGACTGTGGATCCTACGAGCAGTACTTC
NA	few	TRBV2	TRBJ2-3	CASSGLGSRTDTQYF	TGTGCCAGCAGTGGGTTGGGCAGCCGCACAGATACGCAGTATTTT
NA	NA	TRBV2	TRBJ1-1	CASSRSYQDEAFF	TGTGCCAGCAGTCGGTCATACCAGGATGAAGCTTTCTTT
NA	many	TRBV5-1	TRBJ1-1	CASSLFGGDTEAFF	TGCGCCAGCAGCTTGTTTGGGGGGGACACTGAAGCTTTCTTT
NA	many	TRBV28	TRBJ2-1	CASSLWAAGAGRGEQFF	TGTGCCAGCAGTTTATGGGCCGCGGGCGCCGGACGCGGTGAGCAGTTCTTC
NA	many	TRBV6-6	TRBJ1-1	CASSWNTEAFF	TGTGCCAGCAGCTGGAACACTGAAGCTTTCTTT
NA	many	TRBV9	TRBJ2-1	CASSERGGGASYNEQFF	TGTGCCAGCAGCGAGAGAGGGGGCGGGGCTTCCTACAATGAGCAGTTCTTC
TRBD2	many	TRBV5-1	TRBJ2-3	CASSSVAGSDTQYF	TGCGCCAGCAGCAGTGTAGCGGGTTCAGATACGCAGTATTTT
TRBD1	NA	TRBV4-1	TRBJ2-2	CASSQAGTGQTGELFF	TGCGCCAGCAGCCAGGCCGGGACAGGGCAAACCGGGGAGCTGTTTTTT
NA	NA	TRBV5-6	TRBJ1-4	CASSLGRRGWDEKLFF	TGTGCCAGCAGCTTGGGGCGTCGGGGCTGGGATGAAAAACTGTTTTTT
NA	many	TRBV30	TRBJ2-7	CAWTGGNLYEQYF	TGTGCCTGGACTGGTGGCAACCTCTACGAGCAGTACTTC
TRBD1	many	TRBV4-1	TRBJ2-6	CASSRTGTGNSGANVLTF	TGCGCCAGCAGCCGCACCGGGACAGGCAACTCTGGGGCCAACGTCCTGACTTTC
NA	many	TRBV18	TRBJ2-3	CASGGRLDTQYF	TGTGCCAGCGGCGGGCGCCTAGATACGCAGTATTTT
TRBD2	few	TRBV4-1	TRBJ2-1	CASSQGTSGYNEQFF	TGCGCCAGCAGCCAAGGTACTAGCGGCTACAATGAGCAGTTCTTC
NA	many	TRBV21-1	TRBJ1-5	CASSQVVSEGAVSNQPQHF	TGTGCCAGCAGCCAAGTGGTTTCTGAGGGGGCTGTGAGCAATCAGCCCCAGCATTTT
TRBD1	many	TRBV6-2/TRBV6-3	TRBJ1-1	CASSRTRTGDTEAFF	TGTGCCAGCAGTAGAACAAGGACAGGGGACACTGAAGCTTTCTTT
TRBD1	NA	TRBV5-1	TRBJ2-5	CASSRDRRETQYF	TGCGCCAGCAGCAGGGACAGGAGGGAGACCCAGTACTTC
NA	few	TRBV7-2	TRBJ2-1	CASSLEIGVTRQFF	TGTGCCAGCAGCTTAGAGATCGGGGTAACCAGGCAGTTCTTC
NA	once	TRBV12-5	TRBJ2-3	CASGFQDSADTQYF	TGTGCTAGTGGTTTCCAGGACAGCGCAGATACGCAGTATTTT
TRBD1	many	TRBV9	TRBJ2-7	CASSATGNRGEQYF	TGTGCCAGCAGCGCGACAGGGAATAGGGGCGAGCAGTACTTC
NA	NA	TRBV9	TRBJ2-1	CASSVTGTALGQFF	TGTGCCAGCAGCGTAACTGGGACCGCTCTCGGGCAGTTCTTC
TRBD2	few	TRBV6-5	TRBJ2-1	CASGKVASGVGYEQFF	TGTGCCAGCGGGAAAGTGGCTAGCGGGGTAGGATATGAGCAGTTCTTC
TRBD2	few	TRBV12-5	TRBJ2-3	CASGLGLALDTQYF	TGTGCTAGTGGTTTAGGACTAGCCTTGGATACGCAGTATTTT
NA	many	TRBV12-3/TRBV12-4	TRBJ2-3	CASSSTRTDTQYF	TGTGCCAGCAGTTCAACCCGCACAGATACGCAGTATTTT
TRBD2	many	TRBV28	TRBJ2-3	CASRAGGASTDTQYF	TGTGCCAGCAGGGCCGGGGGGGCTAGCACAGATACGCAGTATTTT
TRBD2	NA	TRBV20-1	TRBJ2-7	CSARDYMGTSGTSYEQYF	TGCAGTGCTAGAGATTATATGGGGACTAGCGGAACTTCCTACGAGCAGTACTTC
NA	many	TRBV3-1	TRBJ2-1	CASSPGTGRTYNEQFF	TGTGCCAGCAGCCCGGGGACCGGAAGGACCTACAATGAGCAGTTCTTC
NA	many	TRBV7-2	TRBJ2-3	CASSLDLASGTDTQYF	TGTGCCAGCAGCTTAGATCTAGCGTCGGGCACAGATACGCAGTATTTT
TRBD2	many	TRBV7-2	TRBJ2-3	CASSLAGTSVSTDTQYF	TGTGCCAGCAGCTTAGCTGGGACTAGCGTGAGCACAGATACGCAGTATTTT
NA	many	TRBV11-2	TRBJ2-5	CASSYPGEETQYF	TGTGCCAGCAGCTACCCCGGGGAAGAGACCCAGTACTTC
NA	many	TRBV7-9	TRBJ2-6	CASSPRPGQRAPGANVLTF	TGTGCCAGCAGCCCAAGGCCCGGACAACGGGCACCTGGGGCCAACGTCCTGACTTTC
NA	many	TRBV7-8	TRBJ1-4	CASSLREGDEKLFF	TGTGCCAGCAGCTTACGGGAGGGGGATGAAAAACTGTTTTTT